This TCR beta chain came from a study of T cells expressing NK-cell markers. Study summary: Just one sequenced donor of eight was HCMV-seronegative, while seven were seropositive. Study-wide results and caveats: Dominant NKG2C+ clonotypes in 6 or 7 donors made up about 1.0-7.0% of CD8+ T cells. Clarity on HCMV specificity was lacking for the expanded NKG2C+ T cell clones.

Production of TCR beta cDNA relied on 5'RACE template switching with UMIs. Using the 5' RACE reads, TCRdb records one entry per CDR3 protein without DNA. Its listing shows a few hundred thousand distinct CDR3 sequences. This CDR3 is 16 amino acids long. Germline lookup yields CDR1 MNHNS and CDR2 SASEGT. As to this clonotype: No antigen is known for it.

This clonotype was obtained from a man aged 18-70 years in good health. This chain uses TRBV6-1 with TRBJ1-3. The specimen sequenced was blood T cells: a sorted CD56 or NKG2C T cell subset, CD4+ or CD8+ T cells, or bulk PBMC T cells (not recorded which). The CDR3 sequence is CASSPGTGLRGNTIYF.